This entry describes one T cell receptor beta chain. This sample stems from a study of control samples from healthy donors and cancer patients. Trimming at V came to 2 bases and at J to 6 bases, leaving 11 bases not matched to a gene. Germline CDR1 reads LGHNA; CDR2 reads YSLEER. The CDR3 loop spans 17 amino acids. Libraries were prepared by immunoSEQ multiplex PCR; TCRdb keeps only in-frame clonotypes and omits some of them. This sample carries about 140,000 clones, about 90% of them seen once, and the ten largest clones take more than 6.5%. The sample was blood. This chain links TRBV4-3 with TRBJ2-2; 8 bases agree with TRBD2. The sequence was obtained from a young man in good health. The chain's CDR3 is CASSQTSPRGAPGELFF. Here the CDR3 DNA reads TGCGCCAGCAGCCAAACCTCTCCGCGGGGGGCCCCCGGGGAGCTGTTTTTT.